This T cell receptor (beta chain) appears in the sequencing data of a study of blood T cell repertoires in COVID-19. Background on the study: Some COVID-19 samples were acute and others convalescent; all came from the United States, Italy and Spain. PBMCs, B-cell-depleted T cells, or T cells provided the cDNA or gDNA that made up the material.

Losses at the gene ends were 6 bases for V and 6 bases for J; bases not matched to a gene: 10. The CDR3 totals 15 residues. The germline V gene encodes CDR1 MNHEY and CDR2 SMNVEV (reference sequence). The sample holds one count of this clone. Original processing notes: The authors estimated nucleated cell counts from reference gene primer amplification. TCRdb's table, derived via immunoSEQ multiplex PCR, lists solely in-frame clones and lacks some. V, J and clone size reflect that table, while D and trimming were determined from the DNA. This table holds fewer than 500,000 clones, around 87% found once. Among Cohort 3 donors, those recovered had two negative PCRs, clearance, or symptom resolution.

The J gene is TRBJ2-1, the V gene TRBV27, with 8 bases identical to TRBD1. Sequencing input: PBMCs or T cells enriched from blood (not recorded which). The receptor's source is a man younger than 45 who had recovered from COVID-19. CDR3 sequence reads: CASSPRDRGFNEQFF. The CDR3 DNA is TGTGCCAGCAGCCCAAGAGACAGGGGTTTCAATGAGCAGTTCTTC.